This T cell receptor beta chain was profiled in a study of shared clonotypes between healthy human individuals. V lost 2 bases to trimming and J lost 5 bases, with 13 bases between them. Germline-derived CDR1 and CDR2 are MGHDK and SYGVNS. This CDR3 has 15 amino acids. Profiled with immunoSEQ multiplex PCR; TCRdb holds only in-frame clones, not every one. The sample records 2 million to 2.5 million clones, approximately 93% being singletons. Splitting the CD4+ cells yielded a CD45RA+ naive subset and a CD45RA-negative memory subset. Specimen: naive CD4+ T cells from PBMCs. As to subset: CD45RA+ positively selected. This sequence originates from a man aged 18 to 29 in good health. Some clones in this sample may be carry-over from other donors' samples. This chain connects TRBV25-1 to TRBJ2-1; maybe TRBD1 (5 bases). CDR3 region: CASSEHQGIHNEQFF. The CDR3 DNA sequence: TGTGCCAGCAGTGAACACCAGGGTATACACAATGAGCAGTTCTTC.